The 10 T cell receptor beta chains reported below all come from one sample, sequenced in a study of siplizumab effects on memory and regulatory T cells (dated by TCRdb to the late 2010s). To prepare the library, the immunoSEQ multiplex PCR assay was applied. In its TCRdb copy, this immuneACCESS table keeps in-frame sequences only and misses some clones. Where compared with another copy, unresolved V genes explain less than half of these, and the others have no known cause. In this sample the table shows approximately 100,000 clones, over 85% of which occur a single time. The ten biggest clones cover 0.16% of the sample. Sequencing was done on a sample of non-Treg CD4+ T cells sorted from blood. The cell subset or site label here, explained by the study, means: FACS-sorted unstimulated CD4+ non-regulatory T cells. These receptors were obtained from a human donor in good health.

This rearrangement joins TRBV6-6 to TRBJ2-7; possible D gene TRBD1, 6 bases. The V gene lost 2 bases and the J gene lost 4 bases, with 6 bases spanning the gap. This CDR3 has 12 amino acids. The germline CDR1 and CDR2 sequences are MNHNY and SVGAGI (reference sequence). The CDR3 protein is CASSYQGYEQYF. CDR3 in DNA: TGTGCCAGCAGTTACCAGGGGTACGAGCAGTACTTC.

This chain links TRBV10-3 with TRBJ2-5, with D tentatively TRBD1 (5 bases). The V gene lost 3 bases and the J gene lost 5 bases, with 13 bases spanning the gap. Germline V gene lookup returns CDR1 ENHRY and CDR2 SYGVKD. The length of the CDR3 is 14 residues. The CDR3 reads CAISDSGSGETQYF. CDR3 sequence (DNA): TGTGCCATCAGTGATTCAGGGTCAGGCGAGACCCAGTACTTC.

The CDR3 coding sequence is TGTGCCAGCAGCTATCACGGGGAGACCCAGTACTTC. This gives the protein CASSYHGETQYF. The chain employs TRBV11-2 and TRBJ2-5; no clear D gene. CDR3 length equals 12 residues. Germline V gene lookup returns CDR1 SGHAT and CDR2 FQNNGV. V was cut by 4 bases and J by 5 bases, with 8 bases left in between.

DNA of the CDR3: TGTGCCAGCAGCTTATTCGGGACAGGGCACACAGATACGCAGTATTTT. This gives the protein CASSLFGTGHTDTQYF. The chain joins TRBV7-3 to TRBJ2-3, with TRBD1 matching over 9 bases. Trimming removed 2 bases from V and 2 bases from J; junction bases left unmatched: 5. The V gene's germline CDR1 is SGHTA and CDR2 FQGTGA. This CDR3 region has 16 residues.

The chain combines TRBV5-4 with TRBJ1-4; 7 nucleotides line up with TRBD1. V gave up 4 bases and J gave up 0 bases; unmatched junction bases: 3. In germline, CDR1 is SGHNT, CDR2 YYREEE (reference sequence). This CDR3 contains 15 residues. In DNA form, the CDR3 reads TGTGCCAGCAGCCCAGGGACAGCAACTAATGAAAAACTGTTTTTT. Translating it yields CASSPGTATNEKLFF.

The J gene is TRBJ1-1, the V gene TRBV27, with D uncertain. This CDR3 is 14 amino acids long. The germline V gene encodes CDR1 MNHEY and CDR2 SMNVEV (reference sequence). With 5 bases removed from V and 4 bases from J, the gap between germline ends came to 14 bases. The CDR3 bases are TGTGCCAGCAGTCCGCCCCTGGGGAGCACTGAAGCTTTCTTT. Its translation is CASSPPLGSTEAFF.

CDR3: CASSAVNEQYF. The CDR3 nucleotides are TGTGCCAGCAGTGCGGTTAACGAGCAGTACTTC. The V and J genes are TRBV2 and TRBJ2-7; D not certain. V lost 4 bases and J 5 bases, leaving 6 bases between the germline ends. From germline, CDR1 is SNHLY and CDR2 FYNNEI. CDR3 size: 11 residues. Using reference TRBV2 and TRBJ2-7 for the parts outside the CDR3, the full variable domain is EPEVTQTPSHQVTQMGQEVILRCVPISNHLYFYWYRQILGQKVEFLVSFYNNEISEKSEIFDDQFSVERPDGSNFTLKIRSTKLEDSAMYFCASSAVNEQYFGPGTRLTVT.

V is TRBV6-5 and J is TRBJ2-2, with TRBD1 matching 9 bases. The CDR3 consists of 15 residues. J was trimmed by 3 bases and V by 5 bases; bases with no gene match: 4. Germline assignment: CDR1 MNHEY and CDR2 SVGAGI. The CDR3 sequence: CASSTDRGHTGELFF. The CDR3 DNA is TGTGCCAGCAGTACGGACAGGGGCCACACCGGGGAGCTGTTTTTT.

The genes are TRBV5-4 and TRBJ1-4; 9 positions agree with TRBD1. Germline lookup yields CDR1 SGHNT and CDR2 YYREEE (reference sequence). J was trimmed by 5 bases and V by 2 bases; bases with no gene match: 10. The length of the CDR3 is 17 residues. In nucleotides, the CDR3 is TGTGCCAGCAGCTTAATTCGGACAGGGGACCCCAATGAAAAACTGTTTTTT. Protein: CASSLIRTGDPNEKLFF.

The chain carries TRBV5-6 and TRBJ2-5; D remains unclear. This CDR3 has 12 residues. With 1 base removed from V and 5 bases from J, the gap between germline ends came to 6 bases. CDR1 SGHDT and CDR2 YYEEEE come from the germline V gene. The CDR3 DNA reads TGTGCCAGCAGCTTGACAGTTGAGACCCAGTACTTC. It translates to CASSLTVETQYF.